Listed below are T cell receptor beta chains from one sample, sequenced in a study of beta chain features in type 1 diabetes. Measured with immunoSEQ multiplex PCR; TCRdb has only the in-frame clones, and not every one. The table lists 150,000 to 200,000 clones, almost 65% of them singletons. The source material was naive CD4+ T cells from blood. The source is a man younger than 40 with type 1 diabetes. The CDR3 runs from the conserved cysteine through the conserved F or W. A D gene is named only where the DNA matches it firmly. A row's size may be missing; if present it is once, few, many or a size class.

d_gene: TRBD2; j_gene: TRBJ2-1; v_gene: TRBV9; abundance: -; CDR3aa: CASSEGTSGAVPEQFF; CDR3nt: TGTGCCAGCAGCGAGGGGACTAGCGGGGCCGTCCCTGAGCAGTTCTTC
d_gene: -; j_gene: TRBJ1-1; v_gene: TRBV30; abundance: -; CDR3aa: CAWQAFLNTEAFF; CDR3nt: TGTGCCTGGCAGGCTTTCCTGAACACTGAAGCTTTCTTT
d_gene: -; j_gene: TRBJ2-7; v_gene: TRBV27; abundance: -; CDR3aa: CASRPGTALSYEQYF; CDR3nt: TGTGCCAGCAGGCCCGGGACGGCCCTCTCCTACGAGCAGTACTTC
d_gene: -; j_gene: TRBJ1-3; v_gene: TRBV11-2; abundance: -; CDR3aa: CASSTNSGNTIYF; CDR3nt: TGTGCCAGCAGCACGAACTCTGGAAACACCATATATTTT
d_gene: -; j_gene: TRBJ2-3; v_gene: TRBV29-1; abundance: -; CDR3aa: CSVDGQSTDTQYF; CDR3nt: TGCAGCGTTGATGGACAGAGCACAGATACGCAGTATTTT
d_gene: TRBD2; j_gene: TRBJ2-3; v_gene: TRBV29-1; abundance: few; CDR3aa: CSVVGGGGTDTQYF; CDR3nt: TGCAGCGTTGTGGGCGGGGGAGGCACAGATACGCAGTATTTT
d_gene: -; j_gene: TRBJ2-7; v_gene: TRBV30; abundance: few; CDR3aa: CAWSSWTVTYEQYF; CDR3nt: TGTGCCTGGTCCTCATGGACGGTGACCTACGAGCAGTACTTC
d_gene: -; j_gene: TRBJ1-4; v_gene: TRBV29-1; abundance: -; CDR3aa: CSVVLATNEKLFF; CDR3nt: TGCAGCGTTGTTTTGGCAACTAATGAAAAACTGTTTTTT
d_gene: -; j_gene: TRBJ1-5; v_gene: TRBV7-9; abundance: -; CDR3aa: CASSIGSGDSNQPQHF; CDR3nt: TGTGCCAGCAGTATCGGGTCGGGGGATAGCAATCAGCCCCAGCATTTT
d_gene: TRBD1; j_gene: TRBJ2-3; v_gene: TRBV7-2; abundance: -; CDR3aa: CASSLNRGLDTQYF; CDR3nt: TGTGCCAGCAGCCTGAACAGGGGCCTAGATACGCAGTATTTT
d_gene: -; j_gene: TRBJ2-1; v_gene: TRBV20-1; abundance: few; CDR3aa: CSARSRPEQFF; CDR3nt: TGCAGTGCTAGGTCCAGGCCAGAGCAGTTCTTC
d_gene: -; j_gene: TRBJ1-2; v_gene: TRBV29-1; abundance: few; CDR3aa: CSVGGTPNNYGYTF; CDR3nt: TGCAGCGTTGGAGGTACACCGAACAACTATGGCTACACCTTC
d_gene: -; j_gene: TRBJ2-5; v_gene: TRBV4-3; abundance: -; CDR3aa: CASSQGGVSGYETQYF; CDR3nt: TGCGCCAGCAGCCAAGGAGGCGTTTCAGGTTACGAGACCCAGTACTTC
d_gene: TRBD2; j_gene: TRBJ2-1; v_gene: TRBV5-4; abundance: -; CDR3aa: CASSLARLAGADEQFF; CDR3nt: TGTGCCAGCAGCTTGGCCAGACTAGCGGGGGCCGATGAGCAGTTCTTC
d_gene: -; j_gene: TRBJ2-7; v_gene: TRBV27; abundance: -; CDR3aa: CASSFDRSSYEQYF; CDR3nt: TGTGCCAGCAGTTTCGACAGGAGCTCCTACGAGCAGTACTTC
d_gene: TRBD1; j_gene: TRBJ2-2; v_gene: TRBV27; abundance: -; CDR3aa: CASSALYRGLNTGELFF; CDR3nt: TGTGCCAGCAGCGCCCTTTACAGGGGGCTTAACACCGGGGAGCTGTTTTTT
d_gene: -; j_gene: TRBJ2-5; v_gene: TRBV7-2; abundance: once; CDR3aa: CASSQGAGRETQYF; CDR3nt: TGTGCCAGCAGCCAAGGGGCGGGGAGGGAGACCCAGTACTTC
d_gene: TRBD1; j_gene: TRBJ2-1; v_gene: TRBV7-2; abundance: -; CDR3aa: CASSAGQGNEQFF; CDR3nt: TGTGCCAGCAGCGCTGGACAGGGCAATGAGCAGTTCTTC
d_gene: TRBD1; j_gene: TRBJ2-1; v_gene: TRBV7-9; abundance: -; CDR3aa: CDQGQGAYNEQFF; CDR3nt: TGTGACCAGGGCCAGGGGGCCTACAATGAGCAGTTCTTC
d_gene: -; j_gene: TRBJ2-5; v_gene: TRBV2; abundance: -; CDR3aa: CASMGWETQYF; CDR3nt: TGTGCCAGCATGGGTTGGGAGACCCAGTACTTC
d_gene: TRBD2; j_gene: TRBJ2-1; v_gene: TRBV12-5; abundance: -; CDR3aa: CASDAGTSGEPSYNEQFF; CDR3nt: TGTGCTAGTGATGCCGGGACTAGCGGGGAACCCTCCTACAATGAGCAGTTCTTC
d_gene: TRBD1; j_gene: TRBJ1-2; v_gene: TRBV7-9; abundance: few; CDR3aa: CASSGTGTGGAGYGYTF; CDR3nt: TGTGCCAGCAGCGGCACCGGGACAGGGGGCGCAGGCTATGGCTACACCTTC
d_gene: TRBD2; j_gene: TRBJ2-3; v_gene: TRBV30; abundance: -; CDR3aa: CAWSVSRTSGGTDTQYF; CDR3nt: TGTGCCTGGAGTGTATCCAGGACTAGCGGGGGGACAGATACGCAGTATTTT
d_gene: -; j_gene: TRBJ2-5; v_gene: TRBV7-9; abundance: -; CDR3aa: CASSSQETQYF; CDR3nt: TGTGCCAGCAGTTCACAAGAGACCCAGTACTTC
d_gene: -; j_gene: TRBJ1-1; v_gene: TRBV29-1; abundance: -; CDR3aa: CSVEVTGVTEAFF; CDR3nt: TGCAGCGTTGAAGTTACGGGGGTCACTGAAGCTTTCTTT
d_gene: TRBD1; j_gene: TRBJ1-1; v_gene: TRBV6-5; abundance: -; CDR3aa: CASSYWDRATEAFF; CDR3nt: TGTGCCAGCAGTTACTGGGACAGGGCCACTGAAGCTTTCTTT
d_gene: -; j_gene: TRBJ2-7; v_gene: TRBV7-2; abundance: -; CDR3aa: CASSRGGLTGDEQYF; CDR3nt: TGTGCCAGCAGCCGGGGAGGGCTGACAGGGGACGAGCAGTACTTC
d_gene: -; j_gene: TRBJ2-1; v_gene: TRBV4-3; abundance: -; CDR3aa: CASSQASSSYNEQFF; CDR3nt: TGCGCCAGCAGCCAAGCTAGCAGTTCCTACAATGAGCAGTTCTTC